Listed below are T cell receptor beta chains from one sample, sequenced in a study of OX40 agonist ivuxolimab in advanced cancers. Repertoires were generated with immunoSEQ multiplex PCR, while TCRdb's copy carries only in-frame clones and drops some. The sample carries 40,000 to 50,000 clones, less than 90% recorded once. The sequencing used CD4+ or CD8+ T cells sorted from blood, collected in a trial of the OX40 agonist ivuxolimab. The receptors derive from an adult with an advanced solid tumor such as melanoma, head and neck, liver or kidney cancer. Both conserved end residues are part of each CDR3. A D gene is named only where the DNA matches it firmly. Not all rows give a size; the values are once, few, many and, for expanded clones, a class.

J: TRBJ1-2; D: TRBD1; V: TRBV6-1; size: .; DNA: TGTGCCAGCAGGGGCGGGACAGAATCTAACTATGGCTACACCTTC; CDR3: CASRGGTESNYGYTF
J: TRBJ2-2; D: .; V: TRBV7-8; size: .; DNA: TGTGCCAGCAGCTTAAATTATGGGGGTAACACCGGGGAGCTGTTTTTT; CDR3: CASSLNYGGNTGELFF
J: TRBJ2-2; D: .; V: TRBV2; size: .; DNA: TGTGCCGGGGGGACAGACACCGGGGAGCTGTTTTTT; CDR3: CAGGTDTGELFF
J: TRBJ2-2; D: TRBD2; V: TRBV12-5; size: once; DNA: TGTGCTAGTGGTTTCTCGAAGGGACTAGCGGAATACACCGGGGAGCTGTTTTTT; CDR3: CASGFSKGLAEYTGELFF
J: TRBJ1-1; D: .; V: TRBV11-1; size: .; DNA: TGTGCCAGCAGCCCTGGGGGGGATTTGGCTTTCTTT; CDR3: CASSPGGDLAFF
J: TRBJ2-2; D: .; V: TRBV7-3; size: once; DNA: TGTGCCAGCAGCTTATCACACAACACCGGGGAGCTGTTTTTT; CDR3: CASSLSHNTGELFF
J: TRBJ2-7; D: .; V: TRBV30; size: once; DNA: TGTGCCTGGAGTGTATGGGGCTCCTTGAGTTCCTACGAGCAGTACTTC; CDR3: CAWSVWGSLSSYEQYF
J: TRBJ2-5; D: TRBD2; V: TRBV6-5; size: .; DNA: TGTGCCTCCCTAGCGGGGGGAGGAGAGACCCAGTACTTC; CDR3: CASLAGGGETQYF
J: TRBJ2-3; D: TRBD2; V: TRBV14; size: few; DNA: TGTGCCAGCAGCCAAGGAGGGACTAGCGTTATAGGAGATACGCAGTATTTT; CDR3: CASSQGGTSVIGDTQYF
J: TRBJ2-2; D: .; V: TRBV5-1; size: .; DNA: TGCGCCAGCAGCTTGTATCCAGGGGTGATCACCGGGGAGCTGTTTTTT; CDR3: CASSLYPGVITGELFF
J: TRBJ2-6; D: .; V: TRBV5-8; size: .; DNA: TGTGCCAGCAGCTTGGGGTTAAACAGGGACCCTGGGGCCAACGTCCTGACTTTC; CDR3: CASSLGLNRDPGANVLTF
J: TRBJ2-5; D: TRBD2; V: TRBV5-4; size: .; DNA: TGTGCCGCCACCATGGGCGGGACTAGGGAGACCCAGTACTTC; CDR3: CAATMGGTRETQYF
J: TRBJ1-4; D: .; V: TRBV6-1; size: .; DNA: TGTGCCAGCAGTGAACGGGGCACCCGATGGGAGGCAACTAATGAAAAACTGTTTTTT; CDR3: CASSERGTRWEATNEKLFF
J: TRBJ2-7; D: TRBD2; V: TRBV2; size: .; DNA: TGTGCCAGCAACCTAGCGGGAGAGGGGCAGTACTTC; CDR3: CASNLAGEGQYF
J: TRBJ2-7; D: TRBD2; V: TRBV25-1; size: .; DNA: TGTGCCAGCAGTGGGAGCGGGAGCCTGTCTTACGAGCAGTACTTC; CDR3: CASSGSGSLSYEQYF
J: TRBJ2-2; D: .; V: TRBV6-1; size: .; DNA: TGTGCCAGCCCCGGGTCCAGGCAGGGCACCGGGGAGCTGTTTTTT; CDR3: CASPGSRQGTGELFF
J: TRBJ2-6; D: .; V: TRBV7-9; size: .; DNA: TGTGCCAGCAGCTTCTCCGGGGCCAACGTCCTGACTTTC; CDR3: CASSFSGANVLTF
J: TRBJ2-5; D: .; V: TRBV7-2; size: .; DNA: TGTGCCAGCAGCTTAGGGGCTCTCAACCAAGAGACCCAGTACTTC; CDR3: CASSLGALNQETQYF
J: TRBJ2-1; D: .; V: TRBV5-6; size: .; DNA: TGTGCCAGCAGCCCGGGACTGGGCTATGATGAGCAGTTCTTC; CDR3: CASSPGLGYDEQFF
J: TRBJ2-3; D: .; V: TRBV5-6; size: .; DNA: TGTGCCAGCAGCTCTGGCTTGGATACGCAGTATTTT; CDR3: CASSSGLDTQYF
J: TRBJ1-2; D: .; V: TRBV28; size: .; DNA: TGTGCCAGCAGTCCCAGCTCCTATGGCTACACCTTC; CDR3: CASSPSSYGYTF
J: TRBJ2-7; D: TRBD1; V: TRBV5-1; size: .; DNA: TGCGCCAGCAGCTTGGCTCCAGGGGGCTACGAGCAGTACTTC; CDR3: CASSLAPGGYEQYF
J: TRBJ1-4; D: .; V: TRBV5-1; size: .; DNA: TGCGCCAGCAGCTTGTTAGGGTATAGAAAGGAAAAACTGTTTTTT; CDR3: CASSLLGYRKEKLFF
J: TRBJ2-2; D: .; V: TRBV7-9; size: .; DNA: TGTGCCAGCAGCGCCCTTTTTACTAGCCATCTCACCGGGGAGCTGTTTTTT; CDR3: CASSALFTSHLTGELFF
J: TRBJ2-2; D: TRBD1; V: TRBV7-9; size: .; DNA: TGTGCCAGCAGCTTAGCGATTTCCCCCGACAGGGGACTCACCGGGGAGCTGTTTTTT; CDR3: CASSLAISPDRGLTGELFF
J: TRBJ2-7; D: TRBD2; V: TRBV10-3; size: once; DNA: TGTGCCATCAGTGGCGGACTAGCGGGATTCCGCGAGCAGTACTTC; CDR3: CAISGGLAGFREQYF
J: TRBJ2-1; D: TRBD1; V: TRBV7-6; size: .; DNA: TGTGCCAGCAGCTTAGCGCCGGGACAGACCTACAATGAGCAGTTCTTC; CDR3: CASSLAPGQTYNEQFF
J: TRBJ2-2; D: TRBD2; V: TRBV7-3; size: few; DNA: TGTGCCAGCAGCAAGAGCGGGGGCAGAACCGGGGAGCTGTTTTTT; CDR3: CASSKSGGRTGELFF
J: TRBJ1-1; D: .; V: TRBV30; size: .; DNA: TGTGCCTGGAGGGTCGGCATGAACACTGAAGCTTTCTTT; CDR3: CAWRVGMNTEAFF
J: TRBJ1-3; D: .; V: TRBV5-4; size: .; DNA: TGTGCCAGCAGCTTGAGCCCTACTGGAAACACCATATATTTT; CDR3: CASSLSPTGNTIYF
J: TRBJ2-5; D: .; V: TRBV10-2; size: .; DNA: TGCGCCAGCTTAAGAGAGACCCAGTACTTC; CDR3: CASLRETQYF
J: TRBJ2-3; D: TRBD2; V: TRBV29-1; size: .; DNA: TGCAGCGTTGAATTAGGGCTAGCGGGGGTCACAGATACGCAGTATTTT; CDR3: CSVELGLAGVTDTQYF
J: TRBJ1-1; D: .; V: TRBV20-1; size: few; DNA: TGCAGTGGTAGGGGGAACACTGAAGCTTTCTTT; CDR3: CSGRGNTEAFF
J: TRBJ2-7; D: .; V: TRBV11-3; size: .; DNA: TGTGCCAGCAGCTTAGGAGCGGCCTCCTACGAGCAGTACTTC; CDR3: CASSLGAASYEQYF
J: TRBJ2-7; D: TRBD1; V: TRBV27; size: .; DNA: TGTGCCAGCAGTTCTGGGACAGGGAGATCCTACGAGCAGTACTTC; CDR3: CASSSGTGRSYEQYF
J: TRBJ2-3; D: TRBD2; V: TRBV19; size: .; DNA: TGTGCCACCAGGGGACTAGCGGGTAGCACAGATACGCAGTATTTT; CDR3: CATRGLAGSTDTQYF
J: TRBJ2-7; D: TRBD1; V: TRBV7-8; size: .; DNA: TGTGCCAGCGGTCTGGGGGACAGTCGATACGAGCAGTACTTC; CDR3: CASGLGDSRYEQYF
J: TRBJ2-2; D: TRBD1; V: TRBV7-7; size: once; DNA: TGTGCTAGCAGTTATACAGGGGCCGGGGAGCTGTTTTTT; CDR3: CASSYTGAGELFF
J: TRBJ2-3; D: TRBD1; V: TRBV23-1; size: .; DNA: TGCGCCAGCAGACCGACAGGGCACGCAGATACGCAGTATTTT; CDR3: CASRPTGHADTQYF
J: TRBJ1-2; D: .; V: TRBV27; size: once; DNA: TGTGCCAGCAGTCTCTGGCCGTCTGGGCAGGGCAACTATGGCTACACCTTC; CDR3: CASSLWPSGQGNYGYTF
J: TRBJ1-2; D: .; V: TRBV7-2; size: .; DNA: TGTGCCAGCAGCTTGATGCAGGGTCCGTATGGCTACACCTTC; CDR3: CASSLMQGPYGYTF
J: TRBJ2-2; D: .; V: TRBV4-1; size: .; DNA: TGCGCCAGCAGTAGGGGACCCAACACCGGGGAGCTGTTTTTT; CDR3: CASSRGPNTGELFF
J: TRBJ2-2; D: .; V: TRBV7-9; size: .; DNA: TGTGCCAGCAGCTTAGCATATGCCGGGGAGCTGTTTTTT; CDR3: CASSLAYAGELFF
J: TRBJ1-1; D: .; V: TRBV6-1; size: .; DNA: TGTGCCAGCAGTGAAAGGCAGGGGTTCACTGAAGCTTTCTTT; CDR3: CASSERQGFTEAFF
J: TRBJ2-7; D: TRBD1; V: TRBV4-2; size: .; DNA: TGTGCCAGCAGCCAAGAGACAGGGGTGGCCTACGAGCAGTACTTC; CDR3: CASSQETGVAYEQYF
J: TRBJ2-7; D: .; V: TRBV10-2; size: .; DNA: TGCGCCAGCAGTGACGCCACGTACGAGCAGTACTTC; CDR3: CASSDATYEQYF
J: TRBJ2-5; D: TRBD2; V: TRBV7-6; size: .; DNA: TGTGCCAGCAGCTTGGGGACTAGCGGGCAAGAGACCCAGTACTTC; CDR3: CASSLGTSGQETQYF